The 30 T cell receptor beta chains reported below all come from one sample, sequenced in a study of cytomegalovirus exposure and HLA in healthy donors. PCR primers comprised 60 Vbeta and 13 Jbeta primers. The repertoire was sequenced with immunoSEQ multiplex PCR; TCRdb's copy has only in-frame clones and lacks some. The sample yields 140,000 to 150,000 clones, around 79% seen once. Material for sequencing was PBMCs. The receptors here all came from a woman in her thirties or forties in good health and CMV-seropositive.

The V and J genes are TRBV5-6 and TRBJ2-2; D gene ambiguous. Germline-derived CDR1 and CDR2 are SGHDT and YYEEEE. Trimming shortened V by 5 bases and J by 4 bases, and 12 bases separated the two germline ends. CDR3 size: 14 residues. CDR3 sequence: CASRVGSSTGELFF. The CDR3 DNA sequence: TGTGCCAGCAGGGTGGGCTCCTCCACCGGGGAGCTGTTTTTT.

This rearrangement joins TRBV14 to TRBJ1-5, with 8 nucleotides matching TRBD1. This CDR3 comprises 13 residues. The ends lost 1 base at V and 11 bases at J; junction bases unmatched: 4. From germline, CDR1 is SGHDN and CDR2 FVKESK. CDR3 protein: CASSQGLQGAQHF. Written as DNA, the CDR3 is TGTGCCAGCAGCCAAGGGTTACAGGGGGCCCAGCATTTT. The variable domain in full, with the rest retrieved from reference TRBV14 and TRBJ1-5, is EAGVTQFPSHSVIEKGQTVTLRCDPISGHDNLYWYRRVMGKEIKFLLHFVKESKQDESGMPNNRFLAERTGGTYSTLKVQPAELEDSGVYFCASSQGLQGAQHFGDGTRLSIL.

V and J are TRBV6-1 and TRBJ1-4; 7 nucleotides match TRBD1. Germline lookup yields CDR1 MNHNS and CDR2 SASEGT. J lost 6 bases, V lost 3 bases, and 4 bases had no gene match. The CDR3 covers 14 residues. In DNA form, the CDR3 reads TGTGCCAGCAGTGATCTGGGGACAGATGAAAAACTGTTTTTT. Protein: CASSDLGTDEKLFF.

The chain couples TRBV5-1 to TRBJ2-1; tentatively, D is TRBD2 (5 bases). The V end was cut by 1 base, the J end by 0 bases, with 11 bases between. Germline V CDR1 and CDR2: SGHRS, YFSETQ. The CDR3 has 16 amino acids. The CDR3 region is CASSLMTGSSYNEQFF. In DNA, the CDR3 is TGCGCCAGCAGCTTGATGACTGGGAGCTCCTACAATGAGCAGTTCTTC. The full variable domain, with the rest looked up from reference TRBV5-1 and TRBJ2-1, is KAGVTQTPRYLIKTRGQQVTLSCSPISGHRSVSWYQQTPGQGLQFLFEYFSETQRNKGNFPGRFSGRQFSNSRSEMNVSTLELGDSALYLCASSLMTGSSYNEQFFGPGTRLTVL.

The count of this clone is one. The DNA for the CDR3 is TGCGCCAGCAGCTTGGCCACTGCTAATGGCTACACCTTC. It codes for CASSLATANGYTF. The chain uses TRBV5-1 and TRBJ1-2; no firm D call. The CDR3 runs 13 residues. Trimming left V 0 bases short and J 6 bases short, with 9 bases between. Germline CDR1 and CDR2: SGHRS and YFSETQ.

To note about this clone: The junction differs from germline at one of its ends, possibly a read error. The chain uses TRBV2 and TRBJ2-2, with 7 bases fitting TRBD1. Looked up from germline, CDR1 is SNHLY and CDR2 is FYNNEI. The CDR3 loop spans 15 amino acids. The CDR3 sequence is CVSRPGTANTGELFF. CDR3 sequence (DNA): TGTGTCAGCAGACCTGGGACAGCGAACACCGGGGAGCTGTTTTTT.

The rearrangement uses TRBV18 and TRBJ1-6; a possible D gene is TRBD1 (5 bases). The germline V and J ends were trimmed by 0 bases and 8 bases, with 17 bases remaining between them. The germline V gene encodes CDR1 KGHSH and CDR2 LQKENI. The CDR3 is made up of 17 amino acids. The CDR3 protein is CASSPPNYAGSDSPLHF. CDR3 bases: TGTGCCAGCTCACCACCTAATTACGCAGGGTCTGATTCACCCCTCCACTTT.

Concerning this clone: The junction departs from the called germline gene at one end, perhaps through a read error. CDR3 coding DNA: TGTTCCAGCAGCTTCACAGGAATATCGGAGAACACTGAAGCTTTCTTT. Residues: CSSSFTGISENTEAFF. The chain couples TRBV7-9 to TRBJ1-1; D perhaps matches TRBD1 (5 bases). The length of the CDR3 is 16 residues. The germline gives CDR1 SEHNR, CDR2 FQNEAQ (reference sequence).

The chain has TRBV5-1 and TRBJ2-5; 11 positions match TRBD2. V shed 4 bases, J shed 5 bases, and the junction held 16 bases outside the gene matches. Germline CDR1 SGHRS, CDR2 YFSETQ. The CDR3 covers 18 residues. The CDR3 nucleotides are TGCGCCAGCAGCGAAGGACTAGCGGGCCCCACGGTAGGGGAGACCCAGTACTTC. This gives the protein CASSEGLAGPTVGETQYF. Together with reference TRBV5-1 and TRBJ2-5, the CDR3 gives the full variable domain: KAGVTQTPRYLIKTRGQQVTLSCSPISGHRSVSWYQQTPGQGLQFLFEYFSETQRNKGNFPGRFSGRQFSNSRSEMNVSTLELGDSALYLCASSEGLAGPTVGETQYFGPGTRLLVL.

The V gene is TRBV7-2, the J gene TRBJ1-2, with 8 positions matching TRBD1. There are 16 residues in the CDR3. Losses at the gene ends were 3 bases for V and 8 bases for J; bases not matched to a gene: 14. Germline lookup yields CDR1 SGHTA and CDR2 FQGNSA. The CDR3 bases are TGTGCCAGCAGCTTGTCAGCGACAGGGGTCCTCGTGGGCTACACCTTC. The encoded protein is CASSLSATGVLVGYTF.

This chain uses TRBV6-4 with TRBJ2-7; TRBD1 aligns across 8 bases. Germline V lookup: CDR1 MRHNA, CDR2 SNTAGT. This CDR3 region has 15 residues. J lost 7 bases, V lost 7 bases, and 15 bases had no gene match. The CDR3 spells CASTTEDRDSLEQYF. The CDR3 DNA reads TGTGCCAGCACCACTGAGGACAGGGACTCCTTAGAGCAGTACTTC.

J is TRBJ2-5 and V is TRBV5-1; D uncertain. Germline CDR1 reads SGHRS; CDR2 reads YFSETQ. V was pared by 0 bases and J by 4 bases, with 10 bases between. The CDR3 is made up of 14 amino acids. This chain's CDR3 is CASSLAARGETQYF. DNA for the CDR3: TGCGCCAGCAGCTTGGCGGCTAGAGGAGAGACCCAGTACTTC.

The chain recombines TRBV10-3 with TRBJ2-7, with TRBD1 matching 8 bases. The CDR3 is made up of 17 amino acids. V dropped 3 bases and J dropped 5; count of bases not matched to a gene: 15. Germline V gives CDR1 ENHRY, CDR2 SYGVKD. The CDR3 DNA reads TGTGCCATCAGTGACCCGAGACAGGGGAAGTTTTTGGACGAGCAGTACTTC. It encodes CAISDPRQGKFLDEQYF.

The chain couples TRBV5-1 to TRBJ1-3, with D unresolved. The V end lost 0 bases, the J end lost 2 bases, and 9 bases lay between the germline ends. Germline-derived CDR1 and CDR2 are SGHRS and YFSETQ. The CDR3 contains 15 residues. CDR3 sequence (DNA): TGCGCCAGCAGCTTGGTGTACGGGGCTGGAAACACCATATATTTT. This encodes CASSLVYGAGNTIYF.

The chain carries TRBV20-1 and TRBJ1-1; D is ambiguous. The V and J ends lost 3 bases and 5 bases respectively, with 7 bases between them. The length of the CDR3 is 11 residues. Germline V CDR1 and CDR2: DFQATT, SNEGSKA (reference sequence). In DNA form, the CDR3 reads TGCAGTGCTAGGGTTCTAACTGAAGCTTTCTTT. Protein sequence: CSARVLTEAFF.

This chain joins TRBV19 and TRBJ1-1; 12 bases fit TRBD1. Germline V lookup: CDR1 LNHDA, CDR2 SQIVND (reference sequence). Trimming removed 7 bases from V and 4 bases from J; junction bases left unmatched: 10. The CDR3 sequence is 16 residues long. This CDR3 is CASIPGQGARGTEAFF. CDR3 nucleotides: TGTGCCAGTATCCCGGGACAGGGGGCTAGGGGCACTGAAGCTTTCTTT.

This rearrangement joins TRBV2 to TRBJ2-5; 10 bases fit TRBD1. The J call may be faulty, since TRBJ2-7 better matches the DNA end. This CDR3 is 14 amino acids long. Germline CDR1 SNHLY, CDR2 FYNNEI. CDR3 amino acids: CASKRQGAVYEQYF. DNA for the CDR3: TGTGCCAGCAAAAGACAGGGGGCCGTCTACGAGCAGTACTTC.

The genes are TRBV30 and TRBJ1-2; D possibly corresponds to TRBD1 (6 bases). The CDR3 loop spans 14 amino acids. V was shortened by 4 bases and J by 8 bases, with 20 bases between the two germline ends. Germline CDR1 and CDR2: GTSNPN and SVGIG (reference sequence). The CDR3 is CAWNSGVGASGYTF. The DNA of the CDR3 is TGTGCCTGGAACTCAGGGGTAGGGGCATCCGGCTACACCTTC.

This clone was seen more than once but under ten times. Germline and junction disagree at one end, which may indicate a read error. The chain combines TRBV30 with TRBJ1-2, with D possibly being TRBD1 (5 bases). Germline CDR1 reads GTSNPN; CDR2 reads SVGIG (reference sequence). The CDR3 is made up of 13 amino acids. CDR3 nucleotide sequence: TGTGCCTGGAGTGGGGGGGGTTCCTCATCGAAGGCCTTC. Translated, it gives CAWSGGGSSSKAF.

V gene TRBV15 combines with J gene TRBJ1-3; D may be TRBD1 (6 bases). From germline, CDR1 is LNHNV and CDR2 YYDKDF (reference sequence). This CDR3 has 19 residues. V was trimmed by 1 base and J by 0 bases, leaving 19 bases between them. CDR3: CATSRGTFYRQDSGNTIYF. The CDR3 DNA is TGTGCCACCAGCAGAGGGACTTTCTACCGACAGGACTCTGGAAACACCATATATTTT.

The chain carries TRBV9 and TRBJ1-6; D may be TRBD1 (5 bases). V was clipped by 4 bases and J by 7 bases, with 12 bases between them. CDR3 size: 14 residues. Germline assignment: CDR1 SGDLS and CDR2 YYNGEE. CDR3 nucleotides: TGTGCCAGCAGCCCCGGGGGAGCCAATTCACCCCTCCACTTT. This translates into CASSPGGANSPLHF.

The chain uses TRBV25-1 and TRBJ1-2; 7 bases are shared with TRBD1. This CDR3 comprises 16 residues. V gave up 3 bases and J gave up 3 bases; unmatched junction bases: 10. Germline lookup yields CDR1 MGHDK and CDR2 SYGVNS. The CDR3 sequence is CASSDPRGTDYYGYTF. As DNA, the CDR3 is TGTGCCAGCAGTGACCCTAGAGGGACAGATTACTATGGCTACACCTTC.

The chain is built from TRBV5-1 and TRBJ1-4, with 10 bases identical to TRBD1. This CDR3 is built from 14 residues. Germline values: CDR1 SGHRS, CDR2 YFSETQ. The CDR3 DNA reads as TGCGCATCCAATACGGGACAGGGGAATGAAAAACTGTTTTTT. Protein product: CASNTGQGNEKLFF. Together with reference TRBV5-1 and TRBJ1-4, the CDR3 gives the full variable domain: KAGVTQTPRYLIKTRGQQVTLSCSPISGHRSVSWYQQTPGQGLQFLFEYFSETQRNKGNFPGRFSGRQFSNSRSEMNVSTLELGDSALYLCASNTGQGNEKLFFGSGTQLSVL.

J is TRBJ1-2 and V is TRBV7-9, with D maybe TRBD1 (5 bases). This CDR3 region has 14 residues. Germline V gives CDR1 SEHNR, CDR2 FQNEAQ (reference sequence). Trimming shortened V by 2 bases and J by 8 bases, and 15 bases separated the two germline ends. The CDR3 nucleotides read TGTGCCAGCAGCTTAACAGGTCCCATTGAAGGCTACACCTTC. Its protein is CASSLTGPIEGYTF.

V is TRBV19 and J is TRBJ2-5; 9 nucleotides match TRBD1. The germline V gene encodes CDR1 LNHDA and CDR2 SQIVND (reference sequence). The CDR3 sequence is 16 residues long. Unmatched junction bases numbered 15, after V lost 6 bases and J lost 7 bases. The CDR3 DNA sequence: TGTGCCAGTAGCCTTGCCGGACAGGGGCAAATGGGGACCCAGTACTTC. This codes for CASSLAGQGQMGTQYF.

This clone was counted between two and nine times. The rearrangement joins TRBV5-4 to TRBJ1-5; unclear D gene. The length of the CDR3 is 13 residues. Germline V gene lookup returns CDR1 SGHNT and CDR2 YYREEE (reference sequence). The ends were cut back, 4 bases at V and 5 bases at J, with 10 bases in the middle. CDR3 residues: CASSPGVDQPQHF. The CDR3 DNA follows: TGTGCCAGCAGCCCCGGTGTGGATCAGCCCCAGCATTTT.

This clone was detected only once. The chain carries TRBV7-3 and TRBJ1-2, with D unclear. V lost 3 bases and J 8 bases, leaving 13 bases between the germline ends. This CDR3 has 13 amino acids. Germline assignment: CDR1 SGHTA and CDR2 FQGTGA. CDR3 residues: CASSFVGLLGYTF. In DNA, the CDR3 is TGTGCCAGCAGCTTCGTTGGGCTACTGGGCTACACCTTC.

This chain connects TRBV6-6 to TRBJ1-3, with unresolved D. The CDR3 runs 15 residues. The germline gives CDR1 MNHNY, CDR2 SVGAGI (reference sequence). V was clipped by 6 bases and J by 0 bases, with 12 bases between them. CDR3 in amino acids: CASSPEFPSGNTIYF. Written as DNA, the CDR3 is TGTGCCAGCAGCCCTGAGTTTCCCTCTGGAAACACCATATATTTT.

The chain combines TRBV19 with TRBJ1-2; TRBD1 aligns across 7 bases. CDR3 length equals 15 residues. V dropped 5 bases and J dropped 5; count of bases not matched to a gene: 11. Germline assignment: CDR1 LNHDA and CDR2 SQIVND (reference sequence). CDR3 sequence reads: CASSGGRDSRYGYTF. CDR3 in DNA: TGTGCCAGTAGTGGAGGGCGGGACAGCCGTTATGGCTACACCTTC.

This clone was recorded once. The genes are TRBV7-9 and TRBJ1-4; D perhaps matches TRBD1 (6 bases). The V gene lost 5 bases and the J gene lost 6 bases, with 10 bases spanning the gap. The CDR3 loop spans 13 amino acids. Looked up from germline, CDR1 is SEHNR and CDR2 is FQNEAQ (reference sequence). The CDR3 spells CASSPQGHEKLFF. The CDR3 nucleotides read TGTGCCAGCAGCCCCCAGGGGCATGAAAAACTGTTTTTT.